These 9 T cell receptor beta chains were sequenced from one sample in a study of control samples from healthy donors and cancer patients. Sequencing used immunoSEQ multiplex PCR; TCRdb keeps in-frame clones, though not all of them. This sample has about 110,000 clones, with approximately 90% found just once. Input material: blood. These receptors were taken from a woman aged 45-60 years in good health.

The V and J genes are TRBV28 and TRBJ1-5; no clear D gene. CDR1 MDHEN and CDR2 SYDVKM come from the germline V gene. The CDR3 sequence is 13 residues long. V lost 8 bases, J lost 1 base, and 9 bases lay in between. The CDR3 DNA reads as TGTGCCAGCTACTCACCAAGCAATCAGCCCCAGCATTTT. It is translated as CASYSPSNQPQHF. The variable domain in full, with the rest retrieved from reference TRBV28 and TRBJ1-5, is DVKVTQSSRYLVKRTGEKVFLECVQDMDHENMFWYRQDPGLGLRLIYFSYDVKMKEKGDIPEGYSVSREKKERFSLILESASTNQTSMYLCASYSPSNQPQHFGDGTRLSIL.

This rearrangement joins TRBV11-2 to TRBJ1-1, with D maybe TRBD1 (5 bases). CDR1 is SGHAT, CDR2 FQNNGV, per germline. The CDR3 has 13 residues. The V end was cut by 5 bases, the J end by 4 bases, with 11 bases between. The CDR3 DNA reads TGTGCCAGCAGCGTGTTTGGGGGCACTGAAGCTTTCTTT. Encoded protein: CASSVFGGTEAFF.

This clone was observed a single time. The V and J genes are TRBV7-2 and TRBJ2-5, with D perhaps TRBD1 or TRBD2 (7 bases each). CDR1 is SGHTA, CDR2 FQGNSA, per germline. The CDR3 is 15 amino acids. V lost 4 bases to trimming and J lost 5 bases, with 17 bases between them. The CDR3 loop reads CASSSTQGRGETQYF. CDR3 coding DNA: TGTGCCAGCAGCTCTACACAGGGGCGGGGGGAGACCCAGTACTTC. Together with reference TRBV7-2 and TRBJ2-5, the CDR3 gives the full variable domain: GAGVSQSPSNKVTEKGKDVELRCDPISGHTALYWYRQSLGQGLEFLIYFQGNSAPDKSGLPSDRFSAERTGGSVSTLTIQRTQQEDSAVYLCASSSTQGRGETQYFGPGTRLLVL.

V gene TRBV9 combines with J gene TRBJ2-3; 8 bases are a match to TRBD2. This CDR3 comprises 16 residues. Germline values: CDR1 SGDLS, CDR2 YYNGEE. V was clipped by 0 bases and J by 2 bases; unmatched bases: 5. CDR3 DNA: TGTGCCAGCAGCGTAGGTAGCGGGGCCCCCACAGATACGCAGTATTTT. Translated, it gives CASSVGSGAPTDTQYF.

The chain couples TRBV5-4 to TRBJ2-1, with D hard to call. Trimming removed 4 bases at V and 7 bases at J, with 9 bases between. CDR3 length: 12 amino acids. Germline V gene lookup returns CDR1 SGHNT and CDR2 YYREEE (reference sequence). This CDR3 reads CASSVVGNEQFF. The CDR3 bases are TGTGCCAGCAGCGTAGTCGGGAATGAGCAGTTCTTC.

The gene calls are TRBV6-5 and TRBJ2-7; D may be TRBD2 (6 bases). V was clipped by 2 bases and J by 3 bases, with 11 bases between them. The CDR3 contains 14 residues. The germline CDR1 and CDR2 sequences are MNHEY and SVGAGI. CDR3 DNA sequence: TGTGCCAGCAGTTACGGAGCGGGTTACTACGAGCAGTACGTC. Encoded protein: CASSYGAGYYEQYV.

The chain combines TRBV28 with TRBJ2-7; possibly TRBD1 or TRBD2 for D (5 bases each). CDR3 length: 15 amino acids. Trimming took off 5 bases at V and 2 bases at J, with 16 bases between the two ends. Per germline, CDR1 MDHEN and CDR2 SYDVKM. CDR3 in DNA: TGTGCCAGCAGTCAGGGACGGTCACTAACCTACGAGCAGTACGTC. Translating it yields CASSQGRSLTYEQYV.

This rearrangement joins TRBV5-6 to TRBJ1-1, with D tentatively TRBD1 (5 bases). Germline CDR1 and CDR2: SGHDT and YYEEEE. The CDR3 totals 12 residues. V was trimmed by 2 bases and J by 6 bases, leaving 8 bases between them. The CDR3 here is CASSLGVAEAFF. The CDR3 DNA reads TGTGCCAGCAGCTTAGGGGTCGCTGAAGCTTTCTTT.

This chain links TRBV21-1 with TRBJ2-7; no DNA check was done on the table's D call, TRBD1. TRBV21-1 is labeled a pseudogene. The CDR3 covers 16 residues. CDR3 sequence: CASSKFSGQIPYEQYV. The CDR3 nucleotides are TGTGCCAGCAGCAAATTCTCTGGACAGATTCCTTACGAGCAGTACGTC.